This T cell receptor (beta chain) was identified during a study of T cell responses to AZD1222 COVID-19 vaccine (dated by TCRdb to the early 2020s). As for the study more broadly: TCR sequencing covered some 240 trial participants: some 210 given two doses of AZD1222 and 26 given two doses of MenACWY control vaccine. Trial participants were enrolled by age into 18-55, 56-69 and 70-plus year subgroups, with about 150, 28 and 57 TCR-sequenced participants respectively.

Note on this clone: The antigen this receptor binds is unknown. The sample holds no much larger clone one base away, and base qualities are not on file.

The sample's time point label, in plain terms: about 28 days (+/-7) after the second vaccine dose. AZD1222 recipients whose second dose came at about 4 weeks and those whose second dose came at about 12 weeks were combined into one group, since spike-specific TCR depth and breadth did not differ between the two schedules. Vaccinee samples were obtained from the UK trials COV001 and COV002, which included a single-blind randomized controlled phase 2/3 trial of AZD1222 (ChAdOx1 nCoV-19) in healthy adults. For TCRbeta chain sequencing, PBMC samples from trial participants were taken at day 0 and at day 28 after the second dose. The CDR3 regions of human TCRbeta chains were analyzed by immunosequencing. Per the original workflow: Repertoire TCRs were matched against a reference library of SARS-CoV-2-specific TCRs generated with the MIRA antigen-specificity platform. Breadth was defined as the fraction of unique TCRs that were SARS-CoV-2-associated, and depth was defined as the fraction of total T cells that were SARS-CoV-2-associated. Each spike-specific TCR was assigned to its reactive spike region and to a CD4 or CD8 class using the MIRA data. Log10-transformed breadth and depth values were compared by one-way ANOVA with Sidak's multiple comparisons tests. In TCRdb, the immuneACCESS table is reduced to in-frame sequences with V and J assigned. These tables do not hold every clone; where another copy was compared, an unresolved V gene accounts for under half, and the others remain unexplained. V, J and clone size reflect that table, while D and trimming were determined from the DNA. The table for this sample lists fewer than 150,000 clones; around 90% of them were counted only once. Together, the top ten hold over 5% of the sample.

Trimming takes 4 bases from V and 4 bases from J, and the germline ends sit 10 bases apart. Per the germline V gene (reference sequence), LNHDA is the CDR1 and SQIVND is the CDR2. Measured from the cysteine to the phenylalanine, the CDR3 is 14 residues long. Of the read, only the CDR3 DNA is kept; its 42 bases are in frame from base 1. What the work shows at the level of the full study, not this receptor alone: The 56-69-year group was small, and its depth increase did not reach significance, likely because of low power. Conclusions about previously exposed vaccinees were limited because only 5 or 6 AZD1222 recipients were SARS-CoV-2 seropositive at baseline. Participants were mostly white British and included more females than males, and it was suggested by the authors that clonal diversity may have been underestimated. Because no samples from the day 14 peak response were available, repertoires could be characterized only after the peak T cell response. Nearly half of unique spike-specific TCRs reportedly recognized epitopes outside regions mutated in the B.1.351 and B.1.1.7 variants. After two AZD1222 doses, both the breadth and the depth of spike-specific TCRs were significantly higher than at day 0 and than in MenACWY recipients. The whole spike protein was spanned by vaccine-associated CD4 TCRs, and dominant responses were seen in regions 160-218 and 743-854.

This clonotype was sampled from an adult who received the AZD1222 COVID-19 vaccine. The sample was peripheral blood, taken 28 days after the second AZD1222 dose. The chain was built from TRBV19 and TRBJ2-2; D gene: possibly TRBD1, on 6 matching bases. CDR3 loop: CASSNTGLTGELFF. At the DNA level, the sequence is TGTGCCAGTAGTAATACAGGGCTCACCGGGGAGCTGTTTTTT.